What follows is one T cell receptor (beta chain) and its context. A case of COVID-19 had been met by exposed participants within 2 weeks before study entry. This sample was included in a study of blood T cell repertoires in COVID-19. In the study overall: Researchers got acute and convalescent COVID-19 samples from the United States, Italy and Spain.

Per the original methods: How many nucleated cells were present was estimated from reference gene primer amplification. Sequencing used immunoSEQ multiplex PCR; TCRdb keeps in-frame clones, though not all of them. V and J calls and clone size are given by that table; D and trimming were obtained from the DNA. The table lists approximately 300,000 clones, 85% of them singletons. The CDR3 contains 13 residues. V was cut by 2 bases and J by 4 bases, with 6 bases left in between. Germline-derived CDR1 and CDR2 are SGHTA and FQGTGA. The clonotype originates from a woman in her 30s who had been exposed to COVID-19. The specimen was PBMCs or T cells enriched from blood (not recorded which). The gene calls are TRBV7-3 and TRBJ2-1; tentatively, D is TRBD2 (5 bases). In DNA form, the CDR3 reads TGTGCCAGCAGCTTAGAGCGGTACAATGAGCAGTTCTTC. Its protein is CASSLERYNEQFF.